One sample yielded the 14 T cell receptor beta chains listed below, sequenced in a study of shared clonotypes between healthy human individuals. Clones were read by immunoSEQ multiplex PCR, and TCRdb kept only the in-frame ones, dropping some. The data hold more than 2,000,000 clones, with around 90% observed a single time. What was sequenced was naive CD4+ T cells sorted from blood. Subset defined: CD45RA+ positively selected. These receptors all stem from a young man in good health.

The CDR3 reads CASSLLDRTDTQYF. CDR3 nucleotide sequence: TGTGCCAGCAGCTTACTGGACCGCACAGATACGCAGTATTTT. This rearrangement joins TRBV7-9 to TRBJ2-3; no reliable D call. CDR3 length equals 14 residues. Per germline, CDR1 SEHNR and CDR2 FQNEAQ (reference sequence). V gave up 2 bases and J gave up 1 base, with 7 bases separating them. The full variable domain, in which reference TRBV7-9 and TRBJ2-3 provide the parts outside the CDR3, is DTGVSQNPRHKITKRGQNVTFRCDPISEHNRLYWYRQTLGQGPEFLTYFQNEAQLEKSRLLSDRFSAERPKGSFSTLEIQRTEQGDSAMYLCASSLLDRTDTQYFGPGTRLTVL.

The chain recombines TRBV7-2 with TRBJ2-1; possible D gene TRBD2, 6 bases. V lost 0 bases to trimming and J lost 4 bases, with 10 bases between them. Germline V lookup: CDR1 SGHTA, CDR2 FQGNSA. This CDR3 comprises 15 residues. This CDR3 reads CASSLAAGPYNEQFF. In DNA, the CDR3 is TGTGCCAGCAGCTTAGCCGCGGGACCATACAATGAGCAGTTCTTC.

This clone has only one observation. The genes are TRBV5-8 and TRBJ1-2; tentatively, D is TRBD1 (6 bases). The CDR3 totals 14 residues. Deletions cut 4 bases from V and 2 bases from J, with 12 bases between. CDR1 and CDR2 from the germline V gene are SGHTS and YDEGEE. CDR3 sequence: CASSRGQTNYGYTF. The DNA of the CDR3 is TGTGCCAGCAGCAGAGGACAGACCAACTATGGCTACACCTTC. The variable domain in full, completed from reference TRBV5-8 and TRBJ1-2, reads EAGVTQSPTHLIKTRGQQATLRCSPISGHTSVYWYQQALGLGLQFLLWYDEGEERNRGNFPPRFSGRQFPNYSSELNVNALELEDSALYLCASSRGQTNYGYTFGSGTRLTVV.

This chain joins TRBV9 and TRBJ1-1; the match to TRBD1 covers 11 bases. CDR1 and CDR2 from the germline V gene are SGDLS and YYNGEE. The CDR3 is 16 residues long. With 6 bases clipped from V and 3 bases from J, the junction kept 10 bases outside the gene matches. The CDR3 here is CASTEGTGGKYTEAFF. CDR3 in DNA: TGTGCCAGCACCGAAGGGACAGGGGGAAAGTACACTGAAGCTTTCTTT.

CDR3 sequence (DNA): TGTGCCAGCAGTCCCTTGAGGGAGCTGTTTTTT. Amino acids: CASSPLRELFF. This rearrangement joins TRBV2 to TRBJ2-2; D is ambiguous. Deletions cut 5 bases from V and 9 bases from J, with 7 bases between. The CDR3 contains 11 residues. CDR1 and CDR2 (germline): SNHLY, FYNNEI. Full variable domain (remainder filled in from reference TRBV2 and TRBJ2-2): EPEVTQTPSHQVTQMGQEVILRCVPISNHLYFYWYRQILGQKVEFLVSFYNNEISEKSEIFDDQFSVERPDGSNFTLKIRSTKLEDSAMYFCASSPLRELFFGEGSRLTVL.

This clone was observed a single time. The chain couples TRBV7-8 to TRBJ1-3; D is undetermined. The CDR3 extends over 15 amino acids. V was pared by 1 base and J by 0 bases, with 7 bases between. Germline V gene sequence: CDR1 SGHVS, CDR2 FQNEAQ. The CDR3 DNA reads as TGTGCCAGCAGCTTAGGCGGGGACTCTGGAAACACCATATATTTT. As protein: CASSLGGDSGNTIYF.

This clone was seen a handful of times. The V gene is TRBV30, the J gene TRBJ1-3; perhaps TRBD1 as D (6 bases). This CDR3 contains 14 residues. The V gene lost 4 bases and the J gene lost 3 bases, with 13 bases spanning the gap. The germline CDR1 and CDR2 sequences are GTSNPN and SVGIG (reference sequence). The CDR3 DNA follows: TGTGCCTGGACCGCAGGGGTGTATGGAAACACCATATATTTT. Protein: CAWTAGVYGNTIYF.

The J gene is TRBJ2-3, the V gene TRBV19, with D possibly matching TRBD2 (5 bases). The CDR3 has 16 amino acids. Germline assignment: CDR1 LNHDA and CDR2 SQIVND (reference sequence). V was trimmed by 0 bases and J by 0 bases, leaving 10 bases between them. CDR3 region: CASSIDQRFSTDTQYF. The CDR3 region has the DNA TGTGCCAGTAGTATAGACCAGCGGTTTAGCACAGATACGCAGTATTTT. The variable domain in full, with the rest retrieved from reference TRBV19 and TRBJ2-3, is DGGITQSPKYLFRKEGQNVTLSCEQNLNHDAMYWYRQDPGQGLRLIYYSQIVNDFQKGDIAEGYSVSREKKESFPLTVTSAQKNPTAFYLCASSIDQRFSTDTQYFGPGTRLTVL.

This chain uses TRBV7-2 with TRBJ2-2; the match to TRBD2 covers 14 bases. V trimming: 6 bases; J trimming: 8 bases; junction bases outside the gene matches: 5. The germline V gene encodes CDR1 SGHTA and CDR2 FQGNSA. This CDR3 region has 15 residues. CDR3 loop: CASRPGLAGAGELFF. In nucleotides, the CDR3 is TGTGCCAGCAGGCCGGGACTAGCGGGAGCAGGGGAGCTGTTTTTT.

To note about this clone: This sample also contains other DNA sequences that code for the same CDR3. The V and J genes are TRBV5-1 and TRBJ2-3, with 8 nucleotides matching TRBD2. CDR3 length: 16 residues. V trimming: 4 bases; J trimming: 0 bases; junction bases outside the gene matches: 7. Germline-derived CDR1 and CDR2 are SGHRS and YFSETQ. CDR3 sequence: CASSPTSGGSTDTQYF. The CDR3, as DNA: TGCGCCAGCAGCCCAACGAGCGGGGGTAGCACAGATACGCAGTATTTT.

Ten or more counts support this clone. Other nucleotide sequences in the sample specify the same CDR3. J is TRBJ2-2 and V is TRBV5-4; no reliable D call. This CDR3 region has 12 residues. Germline assignment: CDR1 SGHNT and CDR2 YYREEE (reference sequence). Deletions cut 0 bases from V and 3 bases from J, with 0 bases between. In DNA form, the CDR3 reads TGTGCCAGCAGCTTGGACACCGGGGAGCTGTTTTTT. Encoded protein: CASSLDTGELFF.

CDR3 sequence: CASKGMVGKTEAFF. DNA for the CDR3: TGTGCCAGTAAGGGGATGGTAGGGAAAACTGAAGCTTTCTTT. The gene calls are TRBV19 and TRBJ1-1; D may be TRBD1 (5 bases). Germline V gene lookup returns CDR1 LNHDA and CDR2 SQIVND (reference sequence). The CDR3 has 14 residues. The V end lost 7 bases, the J end lost 5 bases, and 17 bases lay between the germline ends.

A single count supports this clone. The chain has TRBV7-3 and TRBJ1-1, with D possibly TRBD1 on 5 matching bases. V shed 1 base and J shed 3 bases, with 12 bases lying between them. Germline CDR1 reads SGHTA; CDR2 reads FQGTGA. The length of the CDR3 is 15 residues. The CDR3 region has the DNA TGTGCCAGCAGCTTAAGTGGGGCCGGGTACACTGAAGCTTTCTTT. It is translated as CASSLSGAGYTEAFF.

The genes are TRBV5-1 and TRBJ1-2; maybe TRBD1 (6 bases). Germline V gene lookup returns CDR1 SGHRS and CDR2 YFSETQ. CDR3 length: 14 residues. The V end was cut by 7 bases, the J end by 6 bases, with 19 bases between. The CDR3 region has the DNA TGCGCCAGCGGACCAAACAGGGATTTGGATGGCTACACCTTC. It codes for CASGPNRDLDGYTF. The whole variable domain, filled in from reference TRBV5-1 and TRBJ1-2, reads KAGVTQTPRYLIKTRGQQVTLSCSPISGHRSVSWYQQTPGQGLQFLFEYFSETQRNKGNFPGRFSGRQFSNSRSEMNVSTLELGDSALYLCASGPNRDLDGYTFGSGTRLTVV.